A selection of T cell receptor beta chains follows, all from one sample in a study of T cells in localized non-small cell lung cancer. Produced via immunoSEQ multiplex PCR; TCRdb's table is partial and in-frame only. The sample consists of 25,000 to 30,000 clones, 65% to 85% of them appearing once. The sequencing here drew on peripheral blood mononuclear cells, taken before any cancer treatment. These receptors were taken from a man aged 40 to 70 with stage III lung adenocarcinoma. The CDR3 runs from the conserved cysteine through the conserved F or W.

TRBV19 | CASRSTGMNTEAFF
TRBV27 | CASRVRTSGRVADTQYF
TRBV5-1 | CASSLSGSNYGYTF
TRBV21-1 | CASSTSQGYTF
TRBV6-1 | CASSEELGILGSPLHF
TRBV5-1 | CASSLDWGAASYEQYF
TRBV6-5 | CASSSQGLPNQPQHF
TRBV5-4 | CASTRFRDRDTEAFF
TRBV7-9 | CASSLGWAGGPVGYEQFF
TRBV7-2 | CASSSVGGSSYEQYF
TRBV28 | CASSLSGNGNQPQHF
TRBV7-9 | CASSFTGTGGDEQYF
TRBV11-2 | CASSLALTSGSGNEQFF
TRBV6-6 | CASRGDRQSYEQYF
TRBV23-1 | CASSQGDSDYYGYTF
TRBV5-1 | CASSLAPNRDSGFF
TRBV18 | CASSSGPAKNIQYF
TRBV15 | CATSRDRGRGGTGELFF
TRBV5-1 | CASSPEAVTYNEQFF
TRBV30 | CAWSVEGEKLFF
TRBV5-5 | CASSLGTASYGYTF
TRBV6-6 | CASSYVDISSNGYTF
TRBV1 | CTSSQVAQGAAGYTF
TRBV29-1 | CSAGARQETQYF
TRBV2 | CASSVGIYNEQFF
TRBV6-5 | CASSPSQGADTQYF
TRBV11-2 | CASSLSAYSYNEQFF
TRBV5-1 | CASSLGGKETQYF
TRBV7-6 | CASSSMTGEGEKLFF
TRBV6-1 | CASSGGTAGGNEQFF
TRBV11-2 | CASKGLAGLETQYF
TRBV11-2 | CASSQLLMNTEAFF
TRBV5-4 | CASTSINRAGGANVLTF